The TCR beta chain under discussion was sequenced for a study of blood T cell repertoires in COVID-19. At the level of the study: Spain, Italy and the United States supplied samples that represented acute and convalescent COVID-19. Sources were T cells, B-cell-depleted T cells, or PBMCs; the material itself was cDNA or gDNA.

Original methodology: Counts of nucleated cells, estimated from reference gene primer amplification, were obtained. Method: immunoSEQ multiplex PCR; TCRdb's copy keeps in-frame clones and lacks some. V and J calls and clone size follow that table, whereas D and trimming were derived from the DNA. This table has just under 65,000 clones, more than 75% appearing once. The CDR3 sequence is 15 residues long. Trimming stripped 4 bases from V and 10 bases from J, with 18 bases between. Germline values: CDR1 SGHRS, CDR2 YFSETQ. The TCR comes from a human donor in a cohort sampled during active COVID-19. The chain links TRBV5-1 to TRBJ1-6; perhaps TRBD1 as D (6 bases). Material for sequencing was peripheral blood. The CDR3 coding sequence is TGCGCCAGCAGCCCGGAGGGGGGGAGTAACTCACCCCTCCACTTT. It encodes CASSPEGGSNSPLHF. The full variable domain, in which reference TRBV5-1 and TRBJ1-6 provide the parts outside the CDR3, is KAGVTQTPRYLIKTRGQQVTLSCSPISGHRSVSWYQQTPGQGLQFLFEYFSETQRNKGNFPGRFSGRQFSNSRSEMNVSTLELGDSALYLCASSPEGGSNSPLHFGNGTRLTVT.